The rows below give T cell receptor beta chains drawn from one sample of a study of cytomegalovirus exposure and HLA in healthy donors. The data were produced by immunoSEQ multiplex PCR, yet TCRdb's version contains in-frame clones alone and is incomplete. Of 100,000 to 120,000 clones in the sample, 65% to 75% were seen once. The sample comprised PBMCs. Source of these receptors: a woman aged 40 to 50 in good health and CMV-seropositive. Both conserved end residues are part of each CDR3. The D gene is left open where the match is weak. Where a row states a size, it is once, few, many or the class of an expanded clone; other rows omit it.

clone_size	v_call	j_call	d_call	cdr3_nt	cdr3_aa
.	TRBV27	TRBJ1-2	.	TGTGCCAGCAGTTTATCGATTGGACTTTATGGCTACACCTTC	CASSLSIGLYGYTF
.	TRBV5-1	TRBJ2-3	.	TGCGCCAGCAGCTTACAGGCAGGCGAGGGCACAGATACGCAGTATTTT	CASSLQAGEGTDTQYF
.	TRBV19	TRBJ1-1	TRBD1	TGTGCCAGTAGTATACGGGACAGGGAAGCTTTCTTT	CASSIRDREAFF
.	TRBV28	TRBJ1-2	TRBD1	TGTGCCAGCAGGAGACAGGGGGTTGTCTATGGCTACACCTTC	CASRRQGVVYGYTF
once	TRBV28	TRBJ2-1	TRBD1	TGTGCCAGCAGTCCAGGGGGAGACTACAATGAGCAGTTCTTC	CASSPGGDYNEQFF
.	TRBV11-1	TRBJ1-2	.	TGTGCCAGCAGCTCTAACGGTCGGAGGGATTTCTATGGCTACACCTTC	CASSSNGRRDFYGYTF
.	TRBV19	TRBJ2-5	.	TGTGCCAGTAGTATTGGCACCCTTCACCAAGAGACCCAGTACTTC	CASSIGTLHQETQYF
.	TRBV27	TRBJ1-4	.	TGTGCCAGCAGTCTCGCAACAGGAACAACTAATGAAAAACTGTTTTTT	CASSLATGTTNEKLFF
.	TRBV11-3	TRBJ2-1	TRBD2	TGTGCCAGCAGCCCACTAGCGGGAGGGGACAATGAGCAGTTCTTC	CASSPLAGGDNEQFF
.	TRBV5-4	TRBJ2-1	.	TGTGCCAGCAGCTTGGCCGGGGGGCGTCTAGGTGAGCAGTTCTTC	CASSLAGGRLGEQFF
once	TRBV5-4	TRBJ2-1	TRBD1	TGTGCCAGCAGACAGGGACAGGGTATCTACAATGAGCAGTTCTTC	CASRQGQGIYNEQFF
.	TRBV7-3	TRBJ2-3	.	TGTGCCAGCAGCTTGGAACAGAGCACAGATACGCAGTATTTT	CASSLEQSTDTQYF
once	TRBV18	TRBJ2-5	.	TGTGCCAGCTCACCATCTGTTCCTAGCGTCCAAGAGACCCAGTACTTC	CASSPSVPSVQETQYF
.	TRBV6-1	TRBJ1-6	.	TGTGCCAGCAGTATTGACACCGGCTATAATTCACCCCTCCACTTT	CASSIDTGYNSPLHF
.	TRBV9	TRBJ2-1	TRBD2	TGTGCCAGCAGCGCCAGACTAGCGGCTTACAATGAGCAGTTCTTC	CASSARLAAYNEQFF
.	TRBV4-2	TRBJ1-3	TRBD1	TGTGCCAGCAGCCATGGACAGGGTTCCTCTGGAAACACCATATATTTT	CASSHGQGSSGNTIYF
.	TRBV5-4	TRBJ2-3	TRBD2	TGTGCCAGCAGCTTGAGGCTAGCGGGCGCCAGCACGACAGATACGCAGTATTTT	CASSLRLAGASTTDTQYF
.	TRBV5-4	TRBJ1-2	.	TGTGCCAGCAGCCCGGGTTCCTATGGCTACACCTTC	CASSPGSYGYTF
few	TRBV7-9	TRBJ1-5	.	TGTGCCAGCAGCAATACAGGCATGGGCAATCAGCCCCAGCATTTT	CASSNTGMGNQPQHF
few	TRBV18	TRBJ2-1	.	TGTGCCAGCTCACCACCCCTCGTGTCAGGCAATGAGCAGTTCTTC	CASSPPLVSGNEQFF
.	TRBV7-9	TRBJ2-1	.	TGTGCCAGCAGCCGCGGGACAGTTAAGAGTAATGAGCAGTTCTTC	CASSRGTVKSNEQFF
.	TRBV19	TRBJ2-1	TRBD2	TGTGCCAGTAGTCCCCATGGGGTTGGTGGGACTAGCGGGGGGTACAATGAGCAGTTCTTC	CASSPHGVGGTSGGYNEQFF
.	TRBV7-9	TRBJ1-2	TRBD1	TGTGCCAGCAGCTTAAATCTGCCGGGACAGGGGTATCGGGGCTACACCTTC	CASSLNLPGQGYRGYTF
.	TRBV11-3	TRBJ2-2	.	TGTGCCAGCAGCTTGACACCGAACACCGGGGAGCTGTTTTTT	CASSLTPNTGELFF
.	TRBV11-3	TRBJ2-1	.	TGTGCCAGCAGCCTTGGAGGGGCAGGGGGTAATGAGCAGTTCTTC	CASSLGGAGGNEQFF
.	TRBV7-2	TRBJ1-1	.	TGTGCCAGCAGCCAAAGGTGGGGGCTTCGGAACACTGAAGCTTTCTTT	CASSQRWGLRNTEAFF
few	TRBV5-1	TRBJ2-7	TRBD1	TGCGCCAGCAGCTGGGACAGCATATCCTACGAGCAGTACTTC	CASSWDSISYEQYF
.	TRBV6-6	TRBJ2-5	TRBD2	TGTGCCAGCAGTTACTCACGACTAGCTGGCGGGACCCAGTACTTC	CASSYSRLAGGTQYF
once	TRBV7-5	TRBJ1-4	.	TGTGCCAGAAGCTCCATGGGACAGGGGGGTGAAAAACTGTTTTTT	CARSSMGQGGEKLFF
.	TRBV30	TRBJ2-5	.	TGTGCCTGGAGTGTACAGGGCCTGACCCAGTACTTC	CAWSVQGLTQYF
.	TRBV27	TRBJ2-2	TRBD1	TGTGCCAGCAGTTTAAGACAGGGGAAGCTGTTTTTT	CASSLRQGKLFF
few	TRBV2	TRBJ1-4	TRBD1	TGTGCCAGCAGTGAGAACAGGGGTGATGAAAAACTGTTTTTT	CASSENRGDEKLFF
.	TRBV5-4	TRBJ2-1	TRBD2	TGTGCCAGCAGCCCGGGACTAGCGATCTACAATGAGCAGTTCTTC	CASSPGLAIYNEQFF